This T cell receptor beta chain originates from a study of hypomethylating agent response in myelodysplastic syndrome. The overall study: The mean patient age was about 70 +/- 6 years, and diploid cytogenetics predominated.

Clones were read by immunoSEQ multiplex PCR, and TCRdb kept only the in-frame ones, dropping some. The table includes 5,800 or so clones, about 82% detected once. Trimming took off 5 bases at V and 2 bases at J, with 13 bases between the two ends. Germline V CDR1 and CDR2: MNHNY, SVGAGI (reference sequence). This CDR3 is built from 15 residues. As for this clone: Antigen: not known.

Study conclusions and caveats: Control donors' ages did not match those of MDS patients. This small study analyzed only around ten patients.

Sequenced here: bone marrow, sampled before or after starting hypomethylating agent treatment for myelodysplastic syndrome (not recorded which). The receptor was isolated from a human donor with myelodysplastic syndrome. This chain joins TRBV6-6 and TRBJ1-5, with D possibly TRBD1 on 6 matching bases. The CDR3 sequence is CASSRTGTGNQPQHF. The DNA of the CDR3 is TGTGCCAGCAGTCGCACAGGGACTGGCAATCAGCCCCAGCATTTT.